This TCR beta chain is drawn from a study of T-cell memory formation after mild COVID-19. MiXCR, applied by TCRdb to the 5' RACE reads, yields one record per CDR3 protein. The sample includes some 490,000 distinct CDR3 sequences, about 20% of them seen just once. Trimming removed 2 bases at V and 6 bases at J, with 10 bases between. Germline CDR1 reads SEHNR; CDR2 reads FQNEAQ (reference sequence). This CDR3 has 13 residues. The sequenced sample consisted of PBMCs or a T cell subset sorted from them (not recorded which). The chain couples TRBV7-9 to TRBJ1-1; D is unresolved. This TCR derives from an adult woman who had mild COVID-19 (a few samples of this study predate the infection). Cell type and time point are not known. The CDR3 nucleotides are TGTGCCAGCAGCTTAATGACGGGGTCTGAAGCTTTCTTT. Protein: CASSLMTGSEAFF.